The 4 T cell receptor beta chains below were found in one sample sequenced in a study of cytomegalovirus exposure and HLA in healthy donors listed by TCRdb under 2017. The method behind the library was the immunoSEQ multiplex PCR assay. For the multiplex PCR, a mixture combining 60 forward primers for TCR Vbeta segments and 13 reverse primers for TCR Jbeta segments was used. TCRdb mirrors the immuneACCESS table, restricted to in-frame sequences. Some clones are absent from its copies; in checked studies, under half trace to an unresolved V gene, and the reason for the others is unknown. The sample table records approximately 200,000 clones; around 79% of these occur just once. The biggest ten clones account for 0.22% of the sample. Material for sequencing was PBMCs. Receptor source: a girl aged 2-9 years in good health and CMV-seronegative.

The chain recombines TRBV7-8 with TRBJ1-2; no definite D call. The germline gives CDR1 SGHVS, CDR2 FQNEAQ. This CDR3 spans 14 amino acids. Trimming cost V 5 bases and J 6 bases, with 16 bases left between them. Here the CDR3 DNA reads TGTGCCAGCAGCCCGCTCGCCCTCCGAGATGGCTACACCTTC. Its translation: CASSPLALRDGYTF.

The chain links TRBV20-1 to TRBJ2-1; D is ambiguous. The CDR3 consists of 10 residues. CDR1 is DFQATT and CDR2 is SNEGSKA in the germline V gene (reference sequence). V lost 4 bases and J lost 10, with 8 bases in between. The CDR3 DNA sequence: TGCAGTGCTACCCGCCGGGAGCAGTTCTTC. Protein sequence: CSATRREQFF.

The V call is TRBV4-1, the J call TRBJ2-3, with D perhaps TRBD1 (6 bases). V dropped 0 bases and J dropped 2 bases, with 21 bases sitting between them. The CDR3 extends over 19 amino acids. Germline CDR1 MGHRA, CDR2 YSYEKL. CDR3 sequence (DNA): TGCGCCAGCAGCCAAGATCCCATTAACAGGGCCATCTACACAGATACGCAGTATTTT. It is translated as CASSQDPINRAIYTDTQYF.

This clone was found a few times. The chain links TRBV30 to TRBJ2-3; D might be TRBD1 (5 bases). V lost 3 bases and J 0 bases, leaving 22 bases between the germline ends. The CDR3 sequence is 18 residues long. The germline V gene encodes CDR1 GTSNPN and CDR2 SVGIG (reference sequence). In DNA form, the CDR3 reads TGTGCCTGGAGCCCTTCAGGGTGGGTGGCAGGTAGCACAGATACGCAGTATTTT. Protein: CAWSPSGWVAGSTDTQYF.